Below, 19 T cell receptor beta chains from the same sample are listed, as sequenced in a study of neoadjuvant anti-PD-1 for oral cavity cancer. Measured with immunoSEQ multiplex PCR; TCRdb has only the in-frame clones, and not every one. The table has 84,000 or so clones, about 80% seen once. Sequences were derived from PBMCs, sampled before nivolumab (anti-PD-1) treatment. The receptors originated from a person between 40 and 80 years old with oral cavity squamous cell carcinoma.

V usage is TRBV20-1 and J usage is TRBJ1-4; the D gene is possibly TRBD1 (5 bases). CDR3 length equals 11 residues. CDR1 is DFQATT, CDR2 SNEGSKA, per germline (reference sequence). V was trimmed by 5 bases and J by 10 bases, leaving 11 bases between them. The CDR3 DNA reads TGCAGTGCTGGGGGATTGGGAAAACTGTTTTTT. It codes for CSAGGLGKLFF.

The V call is TRBV5-1, the J call TRBJ2-5; D may be TRBD2 (5 bases). CDR1 is SGHRS, CDR2 YFSETQ, per germline. The CDR3 covers 11 residues. V was trimmed by 2 bases and J by 7 bases, leaving 6 bases between them. CDR3 nucleotide sequence: TGCGCCAGCAGCTTTGAGGGGACCCAGTACTTC. It specifies CASSFEGTQYF.

This rearrangement joins TRBV11-2 to TRBJ2-2; 12 nucleotides agree with TRBD2. After removal of 2 bases from V and 6 bases from J, the junction contained 1 base not matched to a gene. The CDR3 has 15 residues. Looked up from germline, CDR1 is SGHAT and CDR2 is FQNNGV. DNA for the CDR3: TGTGCCAGCAGCTTACGACTAGCGGGAGCCGGGGAGCTGTTTTTT. It yields the protein CASSLRLAGAGELFF.

The rearrangement uses TRBV6-7 and TRBJ1-2, with 8 bases that match TRBD1. TRBV6-7 is reported as an ORF; its role is uncertain. V lost 0 bases to trimming and J lost 1 base; unmatched junction nucleotides: 7. The CDR3 contains 17 residues. The CDR3 here is CASSYSGQGGFNYGYTF. The CDR3 nucleotides are TGTGCCAGCAGTTACTCAGGACAGGGAGGGTTTAACTATGGCTACACCTTC.

J is TRBJ1-6 and V is TRBV6-5; 8 positions agree with TRBD1. Trimming removed 7 bases from V and 10 bases from J; junction bases left unmatched: 12. There are 15 residues in the CDR3. Germline V gene lookup returns CDR1 MNHEY and CDR2 SVGAGI. The CDR3 loop is CASTPSGQGGSPLHF. The CDR3, as DNA: TGTGCCAGCACTCCGTCAGGACAGGGTGGGTCACCCCTCCACTTT.

V gene TRBV25-1 combines with J gene TRBJ1-1; D is unclear. Trimming cost V 8 bases and J 1 base, with 8 bases left between them. Germline-derived CDR1 and CDR2 are MGHDK and SYGVNS. There are 12 residues in the CDR3. The CDR3 DNA reads TGTGCCAGCGGCAGACAGAACACTGAAGCTTTCTTT. Translated: CASGRQNTEAFF. The full variable domain, in which reference TRBV25-1 and TRBJ1-1 provide the parts outside the CDR3, is EADIYQTPRYLVIGTGKKITLECSQTMGHDKMYWYQQDPGMELHLIHYSYGVNSTEKGDLSSESTVSRIRTEHFPLTLESARPSHTSQYLCASGRQNTEAFFGQGTRLTVV.

This chain connects TRBV27 to TRBJ2-7; D remains ambiguous. V shed 9 bases and J shed 2 bases, with 8 bases lying between them. There are 11 residues in the CDR3. Germline-derived CDR1 and CDR2 are MNHEY and SMNVEV (reference sequence). CDR3 residues: CASQATYEQYF. The DNA for the CDR3 is TGTGCCAGTCAGGCGACCTACGAGCAGTACTTC.

J is TRBJ2-7 and V is TRBV11-2; 10 bases map to TRBD2. The germline CDR1 and CDR2 sequences are SGHAT and FQNNGV. The CDR3 sequence is 13 residues long. The junction had 4 bases not matched to a gene; V was cut back by 7 bases and J by 4 bases. The chain's CDR3 is CASMRTSGYEQYF. The CDR3, as DNA: TGTGCCAGCATGAGGACTAGCGGATACGAGCAGTACTTC.

The chain combines TRBV4-1 with TRBJ1-5; no definite D call. The germline V and J ends were trimmed by 0 bases and 0 bases, with 9 bases remaining between them. This CDR3 is 16 amino acids long. Germline assignment: CDR1 MGHRA and CDR2 YSYEKL. The CDR3 region is CASSQDGPYSNQPQHF. The CDR3 DNA sequence: TGCGCCAGCAGCCAAGACGGCCCCTATAGCAATCAGCCCCAGCATTTT.

The DNA for the CDR3 is TGTGCCAGCACGGCACCTTACCAAGAGACCCAGTACTTC. It yields the protein CASTAPYQETQYF. The J gene is TRBJ2-5, the V gene TRBV6-1; D gene uncertain. Looked up from germline, CDR1 is MNHNS and CDR2 is SASEGT. V was shortened by 7 bases and J by 0 bases, with 9 bases between the two germline ends. The CDR3 has 13 residues.

The chain has TRBV30 and TRBJ2-7; tentative D call: TRBD1 (6 bases). The CDR3 extends over 15 amino acids. The V end was cut by 1 base, the J end by 3 bases, with 16 bases between. Germline lookup yields CDR1 GTSNPN and CDR2 SVGIG (reference sequence). CDR3 region: CAWSGTVRSDYEQYF. CDR3 nucleotides: TGTGCCTGGAGTGGGACAGTGAGGTCGGACTACGAGCAGTACTTC.

This clone occurred once. The V and J genes are TRBV5-6 and TRBJ1-4; weak D call: TRBD1 (5 bases). V was trimmed by 3 bases and J by 2 bases, leaving 11 bases between them. Germline V gene sequence: CDR1 SGHDT, CDR2 YYEEEE. The CDR3 spans 15 residues. The CDR3 region is CASSSGMGTNEKLFF. DNA of the CDR3: TGTGCCAGCAGCTCAGGGATGGGCACTAATGAAAAACTGTTTTTT.

The rearrangement links TRBV5-4 to TRBJ2-7; TRBD2 matches 10 bases. CDR3 length: 15 residues. V lost 0 bases and J lost 4; bases outside the gene matches: 4. From germline, CDR1 is SGHNT and CDR2 YYREEE (reference sequence). CDR3 amino acids: CASSLAASGSYEQYF. The CDR3, as DNA: TGTGCCAGCAGCTTGGCGGCTAGCGGGAGTTACGAGCAGTACTTC.

This clone was counted once. V gene TRBV4-1 combines with J gene TRBJ2-5; TRBD2 might be the D (6 bases). The CDR3 is 19 residues long. Trimming pared 3 bases from V and 5 bases from J, leaving 28 bases between. Germline V gene data show CDR1 as MGHRA and CDR2 as YSYEKL. The CDR3 bases are TGCGCCAGCAGCCAGATTCCCGAGACCGGGACTCCGAGATACGAGACCCAGTACTTC. It translates to CASSQIPETGTPRYETQYF.

The V call is TRBV6-1, the J call TRBJ2-7, with D possibly matching TRBD1 (5 bases). V was clipped by 5 bases and J by 6 bases, with 11 bases between them. This CDR3 spans 12 amino acids. Germline V CDR1 and CDR2: MNHNS, SASEGT. The chain's CDR3 is CASSQGAGEQYF. DNA for the CDR3: TGTGCCAGCAGTCAGGGCGCAGGCGAGCAGTACTTC.

The chain employs TRBV9 and TRBJ2-2; a weak D match, TRBD2 (5 bases). V shed 0 bases and J shed 7 bases, with 16 bases lying between them. Germline CDR1 and CDR2: SGDLS and YYNGEE. The CDR3 extends over 16 amino acids. The CDR3 region has the DNA TGTGCCAGCAGCGTAGCGATCAGCGGAACTAACGGGGAGCTGTTTTTT. It is translated as CASSVAISGTNGELFF.

This clone was detected only a few times. J is TRBJ1-1 and V is TRBV4-2, with D perhaps TRBD1 (6 bases). Trimming left V 5 bases short and J 2 bases short, with 12 bases between. Germline lookup yields CDR1 LGHNA and CDR2 YNFKEQ. CDR3 length equals 14 residues. This CDR3 reads CASSFQGSNTEAFF. The CDR3 region has the DNA TGTGCCAGCAGCTTCCAGGGGTCAAACACTGAAGCTTTCTTT.

The rearrangement uses TRBV19 and TRBJ1-1; no firm D call. This CDR3 spans 15 amino acids. The germline CDR1 and CDR2 sequences are LNHDA and SQIVND (reference sequence). V was shortened by 5 bases and J by 4 bases, with 17 bases between the two germline ends. The CDR3, as DNA: TGTGCCAGTAGTCCGACGCCCAGATTGGGCACTGAAGCTTTCTTT. Encoded protein: CASSPTPRLGTEAFF.

This chain joins TRBV5-1 and TRBJ2-7; a possible D gene is TRBD1 (5 bases). V was pared by 3 bases and J by 0 bases, with 16 bases between. Looked up from germline, CDR1 is SGHRS and CDR2 is YFSETQ. The CDR3 is 16 amino acids. CDR3 region: CASSSDLRGSSYEQYF. For the CDR3, the DNA is TGCGCCAGCAGCTCGGATCTTAGGGGAAGCTCCTACGAGCAGTACTTC.